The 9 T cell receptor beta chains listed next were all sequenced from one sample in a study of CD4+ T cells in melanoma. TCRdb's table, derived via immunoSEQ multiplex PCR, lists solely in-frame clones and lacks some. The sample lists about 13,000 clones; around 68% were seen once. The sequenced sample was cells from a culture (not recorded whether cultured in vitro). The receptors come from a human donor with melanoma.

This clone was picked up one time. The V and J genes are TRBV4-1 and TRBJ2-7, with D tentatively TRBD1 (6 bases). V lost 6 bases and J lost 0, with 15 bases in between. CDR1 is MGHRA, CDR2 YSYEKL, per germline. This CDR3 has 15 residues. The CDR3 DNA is TGCGCCAGCAGACATCGGGACACGAGCTCCTACGAGCAGTACTTC. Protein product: CASRHRDTSSYEQYF.

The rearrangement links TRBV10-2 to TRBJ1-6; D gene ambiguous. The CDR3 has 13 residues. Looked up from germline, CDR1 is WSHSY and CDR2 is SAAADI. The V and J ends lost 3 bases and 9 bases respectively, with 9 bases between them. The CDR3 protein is CASSDRSGSPLHF. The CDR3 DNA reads TGCGCCAGCAGTGACAGGTCGGGTTCACCCCTCCACTTT.

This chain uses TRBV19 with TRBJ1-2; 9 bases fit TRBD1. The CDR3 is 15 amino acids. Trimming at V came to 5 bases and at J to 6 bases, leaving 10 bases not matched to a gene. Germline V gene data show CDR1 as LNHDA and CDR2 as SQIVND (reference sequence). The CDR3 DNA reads TGTGCCAGTAGTGACTACAGGGGGCGAAGGGATGGCTACACCTTC. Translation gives CASSDYRGRRDGYTF.

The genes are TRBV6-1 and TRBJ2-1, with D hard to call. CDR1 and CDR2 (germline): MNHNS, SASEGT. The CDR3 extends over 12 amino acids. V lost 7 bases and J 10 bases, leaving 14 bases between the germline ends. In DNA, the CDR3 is TGTGCCAGCACCTTCAGCACGAGGGAGCAGTTCTTC. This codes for CASTFSTREQFF.

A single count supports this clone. The CDR3 DNA reads as TGTGCCAGCAGCCAAGATCTAGGCAGGGGGAGAACCTACGAGCAGTACTTC. It translates to CASSQDLGRGRTYEQYF. V is TRBV4-2 and J is TRBJ2-7; TRBD1 matches at 7 bases. Germline values: CDR1 LGHNA, CDR2 YNFKEQ. J lost 2 bases, V lost 0 bases, and 10 bases had no gene match. The CDR3 contains 17 residues.

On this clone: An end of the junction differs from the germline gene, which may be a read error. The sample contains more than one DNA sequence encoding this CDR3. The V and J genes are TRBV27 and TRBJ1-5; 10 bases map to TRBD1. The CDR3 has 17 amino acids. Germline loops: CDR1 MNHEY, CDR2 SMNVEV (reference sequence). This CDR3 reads CASSPQTGGPINQPQHF. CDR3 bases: TGTGCCAGCAGTCCACAGACAGGGGGCCCGATAAATCAGCCTCAGCATTTT.

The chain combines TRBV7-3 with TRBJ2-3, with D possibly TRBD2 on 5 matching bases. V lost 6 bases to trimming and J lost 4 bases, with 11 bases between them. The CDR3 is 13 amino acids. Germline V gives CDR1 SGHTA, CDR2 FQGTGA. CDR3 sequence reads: CASSSPGADTQYF. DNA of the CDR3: TGTGCCAGCAGTTCTCCCGGGGCAGATACGCAGTATTTT.

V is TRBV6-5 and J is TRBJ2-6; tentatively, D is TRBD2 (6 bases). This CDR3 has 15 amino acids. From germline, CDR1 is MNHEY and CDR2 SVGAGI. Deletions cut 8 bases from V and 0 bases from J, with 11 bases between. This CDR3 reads CASVPGGSGANVLTF. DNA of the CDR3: TGTGCCAGCGTCCCCGGGGGCTCTGGGGCCAACGTCCTGACTTTC.

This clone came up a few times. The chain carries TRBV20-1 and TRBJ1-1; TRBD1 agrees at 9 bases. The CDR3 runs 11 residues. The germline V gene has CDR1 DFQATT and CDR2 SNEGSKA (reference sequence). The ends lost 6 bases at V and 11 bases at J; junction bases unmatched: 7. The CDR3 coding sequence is TGCAGTGCCCCGGACAGGGGAGGGGCTTTCTTT. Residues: CSAPDRGGAFF.